A selection of T cell receptor beta chains follows, all from one sample in a study of T cell responses to AZD1222 COVID-19 vaccine. Clones were read by immunoSEQ multiplex PCR, and TCRdb kept only the in-frame ones, dropping some. The sample has some 180,000 clones, approximately 91% seen once. The sample in question was peripheral blood, obtained 28 days after the second AZD1222 dose. The receptors come from an adult who received the AZD1222 COVID-19 vaccine. CDR3s include the opening cysteine and the closing phenylalanine or tryptophan. D genes are given only for firm matches. A clone size is listed for some rows: how often the clone was seen (once, few, many), or a class if it is expanded.

- TRBJ1-5 - TRBV24-1 CATPRPQHF TGTGCCACCCCCAGGCCCCAGCATTTT
- TRBJ2-2 - TRBV2 CASGVTANTGELFF TGTGCCAGCGGGGTGACCGCGAACACCGGGGAGCTGTTTTTT
- TRBJ2-3 - TRBV5-1 CASSVGPSTDTQYF TGCGCCAGCAGCGTCGGACCTAGCACAGATACGCAGTATTTT
- TRBJ2-3 - TRBV10-2 CASSESVGVDSTDTQYF TGCGCCAGCAGTGAGTCTGTCGGAGTCGATAGCACAGATACGCAGTATTTT
TRBD2 TRBJ2-1 - TRBV5-1 CASSFGRATSGYNEQFF TGCGCCAGCAGCTTTGGGAGGGCGACTAGCGGGTACAATGAGCAGTTCTTC
- TRBJ2-7 - TRBV11-2 CASSLAGGTVTYEQYF TGTGCCAGCAGCTTGGCCGGGGGGACAGTTACCTACGAGCAGTACTTC
- TRBJ2-1 - TRBV9 CASSPHTRSRSYNEQFF TGTGCCAGCAGCCCCCACACACGGAGTCGCTCCTACAATGAGCAGTTCTTC
- TRBJ2-2 - TRBV7-9 CASSLTGNTGELFF TGTGCCAGCAGCTTAACAGGGAACACCGGGGAGCTGTTTTTT
TRBD1 TRBJ2-6 - TRBV7-6 CASSPGQGRFSGANVLTF TGTGCCAGCAGCCCCGGACAGGGGAGATTTTCTGGGGCCAACGTCCTGACTTTC
TRBD1 TRBJ1-2 - TRBV29-1 CSTDDRGNFDYGYTF TGCTCCACCGATGACAGGGGGAATTTTGACTATGGCTACACCTTC
- TRBJ1-1 - TRBV7-3 CASSLNPRGATEAFF TGTGCCAGCAGCTTGAATCCGCGGGGCGCCACTGAAGCTTTCTTT
- TRBJ2-1 - TRBV14 CASSPLTGRSYNEQFF TGTGCCAGCAGCCCCTTAACAGGGCGGTCCTACAATGAGCAGTTCTTC
TRBD1 TRBJ1-5 - TRBV5-8 CASSFHRGLSNQPQHF TGTGCCAGCAGCTTCCACAGGGGGCTGAGCAATCAGCCCCAGCATTTT
TRBD1 TRBJ2-5 - TRBV11-2 CASSLNGQGRSQYF TGTGCCAGCAGCTTAAATGGACAGGGCCGGTCCCAGTACTTC
- TRBJ2-1 few TRBV7-9 CASSLLRNEQFF TGTGCCAGCAGCCTTTTAAGGAATGAGCAGTTCTTC
- TRBJ1-2 - TRBV19 CASSIQAILTYGYTF TGTGCCAGTAGTATTCAGGCCATCCTCACCTATGGCTACACCTTC
- TRBJ2-1 - TRBV7-9 CASSLTESYNEQFF TGTGCCAGCAGCTTGACGGAATCCTACAATGAGCAGTTCTTC
- TRBJ1-4 - TRBV18 CASSPSNSQATNEKLFF TGTGCCAGCTCACCCTCGAACTCACAAGCAACTAATGAAAAACTGTTTTTT
- TRBJ1-3 - TRBV2 CASSELSSGNTIYF TGTGCCAGCAGTGAGTTGAGCTCTGGAAACACCATATATTTT
- TRBJ1-3 once TRBV13 CASSPGTHSGNTIYF TGTGCCAGCAGTCCAGGAACCCACTCTGGAAACACCATATATTTT
- TRBJ2-2 - TRBV25-1 CATQGSNTGELFF TGTGCCACTCAGGGTTCGAACACCGGGGAGCTGTTTTTT
TRBD1 TRBJ1-2 - TRBV6-5 CASSYLRTGGGYGYTF TGTGCCAGCAGTTACCTTCGGACAGGGGGAGGCTATGGCTACACCTTC
- TRBJ1-4 - TRBV11-2 CASSIGQKGTEKLFF TGTGCCAGCAGCATTGGACAAAAGGGCACCGAAAAACTGTTTTTT